What follows is one T cell receptor beta chain and its context. Antigen: not known. Individually, cDNA molecules had unique molecular identifiers attached to them. Each CDR3 protein gets one entry after TCRdb re-called the 5' RACE reads with MiXCR. Altogether tens of thousands of distinct CDR3 sequences are present, 20% to 25% being singletons, with the ten largest covering approximately 15%. V lost 7 bases to trimming and J lost 4 bases, with 10 bases between them. Germline V gene lookup returns CDR1 SQVTM and CDR2 ANQGSEA. The CDR3 spans 11 residues. These data belong to a study of early T cells in non-severe SARS-CoV-2 infection. Background on the study: Unsorted whole blood bulk RNA was sequenced, with unpaired chains.

Broader study findings: In VDJdb matching, anti-spike CD8 responses were favored while private and CD4 specificities went missing.

This receptor was taken from an adult who was a healthcare worker with PCR-confirmed SARS-CoV-2 infection or an uninfected control (not recorded which). The rearrangement uses TRBV29-1 and TRBJ1-2; D is unresolved. Sample: whole blood, taken at baseline. CDR3 nucleotides: TGCAGCGCCCAAAGTAGCTATGGCTACACCTTC. Translation: CSAQSSYGYTF. Based on the CDR3 plus reference TRBV29-1 and TRBJ1-2, the full variable domain is SAVISQKPSRDICQRGTSLTIQCQVDSQVTMMFWYRQQPGQSLTLIATANQGSEATYESGFVIDKFPISRPNLTFSTLTVSNMSPEDSSIYLCSAQSSYGYTFGSGTRLTVV.